The 3 T cell receptor beta chains listed next were all sequenced from one sample in a study of CD8 T cells in Susac syndrome. A quantity of about 0.5 to 1 ug RNA underwent reverse transcription using random hexamers. MiXCR, applied by TCRdb to the immunoSEQ multiplex PCR reads, yields one record per CDR3 protein. The sample carries about 130,000 distinct CDR3 sequences, about 90% recorded once. Sequenced: CD8+ T cells from PBMCs. The receptors were gathered from a human donor with multiple sclerosis.

The J gene is TRBJ2-7, the V gene TRBV7-2; 10 bases match TRBD1. After removal of 5 bases from V and 9 bases from J, the junction contained 7 bases not matched to a gene. The CDR3 sequence is 13 residues long. Looked up from germline, CDR1 is SGHTA and CDR2 is FQGNSA. CDR3 region: CASSPTTGGGQYF. The CDR3 DNA sequence: TGTGCCAGCAGCCCAACGACAGGGGGCGGGCAGTACTTC.

The chain uses TRBV7-6 and TRBJ2-3; TRBD2 matches at 11 bases. V trimming: 2 bases; J trimming: 0 bases; junction bases outside the gene matches: 4. CDR1 and CDR2 (germline): SGHVS, FNYEAQ. The CDR3 is made up of 17 amino acids. The CDR3 DNA sequence: TGTGCCAGCAGCTTATCCGGGACTAGCGGAAGCACAGATACGCAGTATTTT. Amino acids: CASSLSGTSGSTDTQYF.

V usage is TRBV11-3 and J usage is TRBJ2-1; tentatively, D is TRBD1 (5 bases). The germline gives CDR1 SGHNT, CDR2 YENEEA. V dropped 4 bases and J dropped 7 bases, with 8 bases sitting between them. CDR3 size: 12 residues. Here the CDR3 reads CASSSSGNEQFF. CDR3 bases: TGTGCCAGCAGCTCCTCAGGGAATGAGCAGTTCTTC.